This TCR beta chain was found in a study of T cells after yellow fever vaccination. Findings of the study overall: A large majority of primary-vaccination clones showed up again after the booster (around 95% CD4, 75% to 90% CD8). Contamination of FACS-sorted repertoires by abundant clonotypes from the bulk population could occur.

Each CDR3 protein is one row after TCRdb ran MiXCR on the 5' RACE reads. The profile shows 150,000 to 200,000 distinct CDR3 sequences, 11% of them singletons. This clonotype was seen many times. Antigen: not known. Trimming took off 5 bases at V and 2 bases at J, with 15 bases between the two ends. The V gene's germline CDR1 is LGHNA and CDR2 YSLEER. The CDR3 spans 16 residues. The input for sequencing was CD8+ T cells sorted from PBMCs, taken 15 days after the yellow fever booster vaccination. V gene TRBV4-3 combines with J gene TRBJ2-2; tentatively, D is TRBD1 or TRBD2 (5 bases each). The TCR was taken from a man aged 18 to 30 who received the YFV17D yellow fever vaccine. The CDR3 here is CASSIRWGTNTGELFF. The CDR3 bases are TGCGCCAGCAGCATTCGTTGGGGGACCAACACCGGGGAGCTGTTTTTT.